These 27 T cell receptor beta chains were all obtained from the same sample, sequenced in a study of graft-versus-host responses after intestinal transplantation. Their specific antigens are unknown. Clones were sequenced by immunoSEQ multiplex PCR, and TCRdb holds only the in-frame ones, with some missing. The sample shows some 110,000 clones, 90% of them seen only once. Here the sequenced sample was unstimulated CD4+ T cells sorted from spleen or lymph node cells, taken before intestinal transplant. These receptors all stem from a human donor who received an intestinal transplant.

The chain uses TRBV18 and TRBJ2-2; 9 nucleotides match TRBD1. Trimming took 4 bases from V and 5 from J; bases not matched to a gene: 8. CDR1 is KGHSH, CDR2 LQKENI, per germline. This CDR3 is 16 amino acids long. The CDR3 sequence: CASSLFRTGETGELFF. The CDR3 DNA sequence: TGTGCCAGCTCACTTTTTCGGACAGGGGAAACCGGGGAGCTGTTTTTT. The entire variable domain, with the rest obtained from reference TRBV18 and TRBJ2-2, is as follows: NAGVMQNPRHLVRRRGQEARLRCSPMKGHSHVYWYRQLPEEGLKFMVYLQKENIIDESGMPKERFSAEFPKEGPSILRIQQVVRGDSAAYFCASSLFRTGETGELFFGEGSRLTVL.

This chain links TRBV5-4 with TRBJ2-5; 12 bases line up with TRBD2. Trimming at V came to 2 bases and at J to 3 bases, leaving 2 bases not matched to a gene. The length of the CDR3 is 15 residues. Germline values: CDR1 SGHNT, CDR2 YYREEE (reference sequence). The CDR3 loop is CASSLPSGREETQYF. The CDR3 DNA reads TGTGCCAGCAGCTTACCTAGCGGGAGGGAAGAGACCCAGTACTTC.

V is TRBV12-2 and J is TRBJ1-3. TRBV12-2 corresponds to a pseudogene. This CDR3 spans 16 amino acids. Here the CDR3 reads CASRRPGLRSGNTIYF. CDR3 bases: TGTGCAAGTCGTAGGCCGGGACTCCGCTCTGGAAACACCATATATTTT.

The chain recombines TRBV5-1 with TRBJ2-5; 8 nucleotides line up with TRBD2. The V segment lost 0 bases and the J segment 4 bases; nucleotides outside the gene matches: 8. CDR3 length: 16 residues. Germline CDR1 is SGHRS and CDR2 is YFSETQ. CDR3 nucleotides: TGCGCCAGCAGCTTGGTATTAGCGGGGACGGGAGAGACCCAGTACTTC. The encoded protein is CASSLVLAGTGETQYF.

The V gene is TRBV30, the J gene TRBJ1-2; 11 nucleotides agree with TRBD1. The length of the CDR3 is 15 residues. CDR1 and CDR2 from the germline V gene are GTSNPN and SVGIG (reference sequence). Germline trimming cut 0 bases from V and 6 bases from J; bases unmatched to any gene: 6. The CDR3 loop reads CAWSVGGTGGNGYTF. The CDR3 DNA sequence: TGTGCCTGGAGTGTAGGCGGGACAGGGGGGAATGGCTACACCTTC. Full variable domain (remainder filled in from reference TRBV30 and TRBJ1-2): SQTIHQWPATLVQPVGSPLSLECTVEGTSNPNLYWYRQAAGRGLQLLFYSVGIGQISSEVPQNLSASRPQDRQFILSSKKLLLSDSGFYLCAWSVGGTGGNGYTFGSGTRLTVV.

J is TRBJ2-7 and V is TRBV20-1; D not certain. Germline V gene data show CDR1 as DFQATT and CDR2 as SNEGSKA (reference sequence). The V end lost 5 bases, the J end lost 2 bases, and 4 bases lay between the germline ends. CDR3 length: 10 amino acids. The CDR3 DNA reads TGCAGTGCTCGTACCTACGAGCAGTACTTC. Translating it yields CSARTYEQYF.

J is TRBJ1-2 and V is TRBV6-1; TRBD1 is a possible D gene (5 bases). In germline, CDR1 is MNHNS, CDR2 SASEGT. The CDR3 runs 16 residues. Trimming shortened V by 2 bases and J by 2 bases, and 15 bases separated the two germline ends. The CDR3 DNA reads as TGTGCCAGCAGTGAAAAGTACCAGGGAGGCAACTATGGCTACACCTTC. Translation: CASSEKYQGGNYGYTF.

V and J are TRBV7-2 and TRBJ1-3; TRBD1 matches 8 bases. CDR1 is SGHTA, CDR2 FQGNSA, per germline. The CDR3 extends over 17 amino acids. Trimming at V came to 4 bases and at J to 7 bases, leaving 15 bases not matched to a gene. The CDR3 DNA sequence: TGTGCCAGCAGCTCTCGGACAGGGAACCCCACCCGGAACACCATATATTTT. Translated: CASSSRTGNPTRNTIYF.

J is TRBJ2-5 and V is TRBV6-6; 9 bases fit TRBD2. Germline loops: CDR1 MNHNY, CDR2 SVGAGI (reference sequence). This CDR3 is 16 amino acids long. The V gene end was trimmed by 6 bases and the J gene end by 4 bases; junction bases not matched to a gene: 12. The DNA of the CDR3 is TGTGCCAGCAGCCCCGGCCCGCGGGGGGGCCGAGAGACCCAGTACTTC. This codes for CASSPGPRGGRETQYF.

This rearrangement joins TRBV5-1 to TRBJ1-4, with D possibly being TRBD1 (5 bases). Germline V gene data show CDR1 as SGHRS and CDR2 as YFSETQ. V lost 4 bases and J 8 bases, leaving 18 bases between the germline ends. This CDR3 region has 15 residues. The CDR3 DNA reads as TGCGCCAGCAGCGACCCAGGGATTTTAGGCGAAAAACTGTTTTTT. Translating it yields CASSDPGILGEKLFF.

The chain is built from TRBV5-1 and TRBJ2-3, with 13 bases identical to TRBD2. Germline CDR1 reads SGHRS; CDR2 reads YFSETQ. The junction had 3 bases not matched to a gene; V was cut back by 1 base and J by 4 bases. The CDR3 has 16 residues. CDR3 nucleotide sequence: TGCGCCAGCAGCTTGAGACTAGCGGGAGGCGCAGATACGCAGTATTTT. Protein product: CASSLRLAGGADTQYF. Variable domain in full (rest from reference TRBV5-1 and TRBJ2-3): KAGVTQTPRYLIKTRGQQVTLSCSPISGHRSVSWYQQTPGQGLQFLFEYFSETQRNKGNFPGRFSGRQFSNSRSEMNVSTLELGDSALYLCASSLRLAGGADTQYFGPGTRLTVL.

The chain uses TRBV6-1 and TRBJ1-2; D may be TRBD1 (5 bases). CDR1 MNHNS and CDR2 SASEGT come from the germline V gene. The CDR3 loop spans 12 amino acids. Trimming took 7 bases from V and 7 from J, leaving 13 bases between them. The CDR3 coding sequence is TGTGCCAGCACCAGGGTCTTCGGTGGCTACACCTTC. Its protein is CASTRVFGGYTF.

J is TRBJ2-2 and V is TRBV7-9; 7 positions match TRBD1. Per the germline V gene, CDR1 is SEHNR and CDR2 is FQNEAQ (reference sequence). CDR3 length: 14 amino acids. The J segment lost 3 bases and the V segment lost 5 bases, leaving 3 bases of the junction unmatched. The CDR3 DNA follows: TGTGCCAGCAGCCGGACAGGTTACACCGGGGAGCTGTTTTTT. Translating it yields CASSRTGYTGELFF. Combining the CDR3 with reference TRBV7-9 and TRBJ2-2 gives the whole variable domain DTGVSQNPRHKITKRGQNVTFRCDPISEHNRLYWYRQTLGQGPEFLTYFQNEAQLEKSRLLSDRFSAERPKGSFSTLEIQRTEQGDSAMYLCASSRTGYTGELFFGEGSRLTVL.

V gene TRBV23-1 combines with J gene TRBJ1-5; no clear D. TRBV23-1 is an ORF; its function is uncertain. The V end was cut by 1 base, the J end by 6 bases, with 10 bases between. The CDR3 extends over 14 amino acids. The CDR3 loop reads CASSQLRVCQPQHF. DNA of the CDR3: TGCGCCAGCAGTCAATTGAGGGTTTGTCAGCCCCAGCATTTT.

The V and J genes are TRBV7-9 and TRBJ1-4; D ambiguous. The CDR3 totals 14 residues. Germline CDR1 reads SEHNR; CDR2 reads FQNEAQ (reference sequence). V shed 1 base and J shed 4 bases, with 7 bases lying between them. Here the CDR3 DNA reads TGTGCCAGCAGCTTAGGTCTCAGTAATGAAAAACTGTTTTTT. Translating it yields CASSLGLSNEKLFF.

The rearrangement links TRBV2 to TRBJ1-1; weak D call: TRBD1 (5 bases). V lost 2 bases and J lost 4, with 17 bases in between. The CDR3 length is 16 residues. Germline V gene sequence: CDR1 SNHLY, CDR2 FYNNEI. The CDR3 region has the DNA TGTGCCAGCAGTGAACCCCAGGGAGGGGTAGGCACTGAAGCTTTCTTT. This codes for CASSEPQGGVGTEAFF. The entire variable domain, with the rest obtained from reference TRBV2 and TRBJ1-1, is as follows: EPEVTQTPSHQVTQMGQEVILRCVPISNHLYFYWYRQILGQKVEFLVSFYNNEISEKSEIFDDQFSVERPDGSNFTLKIRSTKLEDSAMYFCASSEPQGGVGTEAFFGQGTRLTVV.

The genes are TRBV9 and TRBJ2-3, with 9 bases identical to TRBD2. Germline-derived CDR1 and CDR2 are SGDLS and YYNGEE. J lost 6 bases, V lost 3 bases, and 5 bases had no gene match. The CDR3 extends over 14 amino acids. The CDR3: CASSGRLAADTQYF. The CDR3 DNA sequence: TGTGCCAGCAGCGGAAGACTAGCGGCGGATACGCAGTATTTT.

The gene calls are TRBV5-1 and TRBJ2-1, with TRBD2 identical over 12 bases. The junction had 4 bases not matched to a gene; V was cut back by 0 bases and J by 3 bases. The CDR3 has 17 amino acids. Germline CDR1 reads SGHRS; CDR2 reads YFSETQ. CDR3: CASSLATSGRIYNEQFF. CDR3 DNA: TGCGCCAGCAGCTTGGCCACTAGCGGGAGGATCTACAATGAGCAGTTCTTC.

V gene TRBV5-1 combines with J gene TRBJ2-7, with D possibly TRBD2 on 6 matching bases. Germline CDR1 is SGHRS and CDR2 is YFSETQ. Trimming removed 2 bases at V and 4 bases at J, with 10 bases between. The CDR3 extends over 13 amino acids. This chain's CDR3 is CASSFAGWYEQYF. CDR3 in DNA: TGCGCCAGCAGCTTCGCGGGATGGTACGAGCAGTACTTC.

The chain is built from TRBV7-9 and TRBJ2-1; D is possibly TRBD2 (6 bases). Trimming removed 6 bases from V and 2 bases from J, with 17 bases in between. Germline loops: CDR1 SEHNR, CDR2 FQNEAQ (reference sequence). The CDR3 has 16 residues. Here the CDR3 DNA reads TGTGCCAGCAGTCGAAAGGGACTCCTAACCTACAATGAGCAGTTCTTC. Translated: CASSRKGLLTYNEQFF.

This clone was seen just once. The chain has TRBV19 and TRBJ2-2; 10 nucleotides line up with TRBD2. This CDR3 is built from 15 residues. Germline V CDR1 and CDR2: LNHDA, SQIVND (reference sequence). V lost 6 bases, J lost 3 bases, and 4 bases stayed unmatched. CDR3 in DNA: TGTGCCAGTAGCCAGGGACTAGCGTACACCGGGGAGCTGTTTTTT. Protein sequence: CASSQGLAYTGELFF.

This chain links TRBV4-1 with TRBJ2-3; 14 bases are shared with TRBD2. Per the germline V gene, CDR1 is MGHRA and CDR2 is YSYEKL. CDR3 length equals 19 residues. Trimming removed 6 bases from V and 4 bases from J; junction bases left unmatched: 15. The CDR3 reads CASSLRTSGRIRGSDTQYF. As DNA, the CDR3 is TGCGCCAGCAGTCTGCGGACTAGCGGGAGGATTAGGGGCTCAGATACGCAGTATTTT.

The chain recombines TRBV11-2 with TRBJ1-2; D is unclear. This CDR3 has 15 residues. V was clipped by 1 base and J by 0 bases, with 9 bases between them. Germline CDR1 reads SGHAT; CDR2 reads FQNNGV. CDR3 coding DNA: TGTGCCAGCAGCTTAGTCGGAGTTGCTAACTATGGCTACACCTTC. Encoded protein: CASSLVGVANYGYTF.

The chain uses TRBV19 and TRBJ1-5; TRBD1 aligns across 9 bases. CDR3 size: 14 residues. The germline V gene has CDR1 LNHDA and CDR2 SQIVND (reference sequence). The junction had 5 bases not matched to a gene; V was cut back by 4 bases and J by 7 bases. The CDR3 sequence is CASSTTGGSQPQHF. The DNA for the CDR3 is TGTGCCAGTAGTACGACAGGGGGGTCCCAGCCCCAGCATTTT.

In DNA, the CDR3 is TGTGCCAGCAGCCAGGACAGGGGGCGCCAAGAGCAGTACTTC. Translation: CASSQDRGRQEQYF. The rearrangement links TRBV7-2 to TRBJ2-7; TRBD1 matches at 11 bases. The CDR3 runs to 14 residues. Looked up from germline, CDR1 is SGHTA and CDR2 is FQGNSA. Trimming took 5 bases from V and 7 from J; bases not matched to a gene: 7.

The gene calls are TRBV7-8 and TRBJ2-5; 11 bases fit TRBD2. CDR3 length: 18 amino acids. After removal of 3 bases from V and 5 bases from J, the junction contained 14 bases not matched to a gene. Germline values: CDR1 SGHVS, CDR2 FQNEAQ. This CDR3 reads CASSFNRISGRAVETQYF. CDR3 nucleotide sequence: TGTGCCAGCAGCTTTAATCGGATTAGCGGGAGGGCCGTGGAGACCCAGTACTTC.

The rearrangement joins TRBV27 to TRBJ2-7; a possible D gene is TRBD1 (6 bases). CDR1 MNHEY and CDR2 SMNVEV come from the germline V gene (reference sequence). Trimming took off 6 bases at V and 0 bases at J, with 12 bases between the two ends. The CDR3 totals 14 residues. CDR3 loop: CASRDSTYSYEQYF. The CDR3 DNA follows: TGTGCCAGCAGGGACAGTACCTACTCCTACGAGCAGTACTTC.